This TCR beta chain was identified in a study of blood T cell repertoires in COVID-19. In the study overall: Collection of acute and convalescent COVID-19 samples took place in the United States, Italy and Spain. T cells, B-cell-depleted T cells, or PBMCs supplied cDNA or gDNA.

Some clones are missing from TCRdb's copy, which holds only in-frame ones; the method was immunoSEQ multiplex PCR. This sample has 150,000 to 200,000 clones, with about 83% found just once. This CDR3 spans 15 amino acids. Germline V gene sequence: CDR1 KGHDR, CDR2 SFDVKD. The V segment lost 2 bases and the J segment 2 bases; nucleotides outside the gene matches: 2. The receptor comes from a woman in her seventies with COVID-19, enrolled during active disease. This chain joins TRBV24-1 and TRBJ2-7; 10 nucleotides line up with TRBD2. What was sequenced was peripheral blood. The CDR3 here is CATSDSSGRAYEQYF. The CDR3 nucleotides are TGTGCCACCAGTGATTCGAGCGGGAGGGCCTACGAGCAGTACTTC.